The 21 T cell receptor beta chains listed next were all sequenced from one sample in a study of blood T cells in healthy people across ages. Alongside a J-beta primer mix, a sample-barcoded 5' primer served in a second PCR lasting about 6 to 12 cycles. Each CDR3 protein gets one entry after TCRdb re-called the 5' RACE reads with MiXCR. The sample records approximately 400,000 distinct CDR3 sequences, about 55% being singletons. The specimen sequenced was blood. These receptors were taken from a man in his sixties in good health.

This clonotype was detected ten times or more. The genes are TRBV29-1 and TRBJ2-7; unclear D gene. The V and J ends lost 4 bases and 0 bases respectively, with 7 bases between them. The length of the CDR3 is 12 residues. Germline V gives CDR1 SQVTM, CDR2 ANQGSEA. CDR3 DNA sequence: TGCAGCGTTGGCCCTTCCTCCTACGAGCAGTACTTC. Protein: CSVGPSSYEQYF.

The sample holds a few counts of this clonotype. The V call is TRBV19, the J call TRBJ2-5, with 7 bases fitting TRBD1. The V segment lost 9 bases and the J segment 5 bases; nucleotides outside the gene matches: 12. Germline-derived CDR1 and CDR2 are LNHDA and SQIVND (reference sequence). The CDR3 contains 14 residues. The CDR3 sequence: CARATGVCVETQYF. As DNA, the CDR3 is TGTGCCAGGGCCACAGGGGTATGTGTGGAGACCCAGTACTTC.

As concerns this clonotype: At one boundary the junction diverges from the germline segment, which might be a read error. J is TRBJ2-3 and V is TRBV7-7, with 14 bases matching TRBD2. The CDR3 is 18 amino acids. Germline V CDR1 and CDR2: SSHAT, FNYEAQ (reference sequence). The CDR3 coding sequence is TGTGCTAGCAGCTTGCTACCGGGACTAGCGGGGGCCCCAGTGACGCAGTATTTT. It translates to CASSLLPGLAGAPVTQYF. Full variable domain (outside the CDR3, taken from reference TRBV7-7 and TRBJ2-3): GAGVSQSPRYKVTKRGQDVTLRCDPISSHATLYWYQQALGQGPEFLTYFNYEAQPDKSGLPSDRFSAERPEGSISTLTIQRTEQRDSAMYRCASSLLPGLAGAPVTQYFGPGTRLTVL.

CDR3 sequence (DNA): TGTGCCAGCAGGAGGGAGATGACAGATACGCAGTATTTT. Amino acid sequence: CASRREMTDTQYF. The gene calls are TRBV5-5 and TRBJ2-3; D might be TRBD2 (5 bases). CDR1 is SGHKS and CDR2 is YYEKEE in the germline V gene (reference sequence). There are 13 residues in the CDR3. V was trimmed by 5 bases and J by 3 bases, leaving 10 bases between them.

The V and J genes are TRBV12-3 or TRBV12-4 and TRBJ2-7; D perhaps matches TRBD1 (7 bases). This CDR3 has 12 residues. Trimming took 8 bases from V and 7 from J, leaving 15 bases between them. DNA for the CDR3: TGTGCCAGCTGCGGGACAGTGGGAGAGCAGTACTTC. It specifies CASCGTVGEQYF.

This clonotype turned up a few times. In nucleotides, the CDR3 is TGTGCCAGCAGTTGGGGACAGGGGGGGACTGAAGCTTTCTTT. Protein: CASSWGQGGTEAFF. The chain has TRBV11-2 and TRBJ1-1; 11 positions match TRBD1. Germline V gene lookup returns CDR1 SGHAT and CDR2 FQNNGV. V dropped 6 bases and J dropped 5; count of bases not matched to a gene: 5. The CDR3 spans 14 residues.

This sequence joins TRBV18 and TRBJ2-6; TRBD1 matches at 10 bases. The CDR3 is 16 residues long. Germline loops: CDR1 KGHSH, CDR2 LQKENI. V lost 4 bases, J lost 4 bases, and 4 bases stayed unmatched. As DNA, the CDR3 is TGTGCCAGCTCACGGGACAGGGGTGCCGGGGCCAACGTCCTGACTTTC. It is translated as CASSRDRGAGANVLTF. The whole variable domain, filled in from reference TRBV18 and TRBJ2-6, reads NAGVMQNPRHLVRRRGQEARLRCSPMKGHSHVYWYRQLPEEGLKFMVYLQKENIIDESGMPKERFSAEFPKEGPSILRIQQVVRGDSAAYFCASSRDRGAGANVLTFGAGSRLTVL.

V and J are TRBV10-3 and TRBJ2-5, with 9 bases fitting TRBD2. The CDR3 has 15 residues. Germline values: CDR1 ENHRY, CDR2 SYGVKD. With 3 bases clipped from V and 3 bases from J, the junction kept 5 bases outside the gene matches. CDR3 nucleotides: TGTGCCATCAGTGAATGGGCGGGAGGGAAAGAGACCCAGTACTTC. As protein: CAISEWAGGKETQYF.

This chain uses TRBV28 with TRBJ1-1; a weak D match, TRBD1 (6 bases). Germline assignment: CDR1 MDHEN and CDR2 SYDVKM. V was shortened by 2 bases and J by 6 bases, with 19 bases between the two germline ends. This CDR3 has 16 amino acids. In DNA form, the CDR3 reads TGTGCCAGCAGTTTAGTCGGTCAGGGGCGAGTCGCTGAAGCTTTCTTT. The encoded protein is CASSLVGQGRVAEAFF.

The CDR3 loop reads CASSLAGGLSIQYF. CDR3 nucleotides: TGTGCCAGCAGTTTAGCCGGCGGGTTGAGCATTCAGTACTTC. The chain employs TRBV12-3 or TRBV12-4 and TRBJ2-7, with D perhaps TRBD2 (5 bases). The DNA end lines up better with TRBJ2-4; the J call may be wrong. The CDR3 contains 14 residues.

Written as DNA, the CDR3 is TGTGCCAGCAGCTACGGGGGACTAGCGGGAGAGGGTGATACGCAGTATTTT. Amino acid sequence: CASSYGGLAGEGDTQYF. The chain joins TRBV11-3 to TRBJ2-3, with 14 bases lining up with TRBD2. From germline, CDR1 is SGHNT and CDR2 YENEEA. Germline trimming cut 4 bases from V and 6 bases from J; bases unmatched to any gene: 9. The CDR3 loop spans 17 amino acids.

Regarding this clonotype: A much more abundant neighbour one base away suggests this may be a read error. The chain uses TRBV6-2 or TRBV6-3 and TRBJ2-1; 8 nucleotides match TRBD2. This CDR3 spans 16 amino acids. Per germline, CDR1 MNHEY and CDR2 SVGEGT. V was clipped by 6 bases and J by 6 bases; unmatched bases: 13. Here the CDR3 reads CASSTTARGASNEQFF. CDR3 nucleotide sequence: TGTGCCAGCAGCACCACGGCGCGGGGGGCTTCCAATGAGCAGTTCTTC.

This rearrangement joins TRBV25-1 to TRBJ2-5; D remains unclear. Germline assignment: CDR1 MGHDK and CDR2 SYGVNS. Trimming shortened V by 4 bases and J by 8 bases, and 26 bases separated the two germline ends. This CDR3 is 17 amino acids long. Written as DNA, the CDR3 is TGTGCCAGCAGTGGGCTCCGTTCGGCTCGTGCTCGGGTTACCCAGTACTTC. This codes for CASSGLRSARARVTQYF.

This clonotype was seen only a few times. The chain joins TRBV20-1 to TRBJ2-1; the D gene is possibly TRBD2 (6 bases). The CDR3 has 13 residues. Germline CDR1 reads DFQATT; CDR2 reads SNEGSKA (reference sequence). The V and J ends lost 5 bases and 8 bases respectively, with 16 bases between them. This chain's CDR3 is CSASWGVDDEQFF. The CDR3 DNA is TGCAGTGCTTCCTGGGGGGTAGATGATGAGCAGTTCTTC.

This clonotype was observed a handful of times. The chain links TRBV12-3 or TRBV12-4 to TRBJ2-1, with D possibly being TRBD2 (5 bases). There are 15 residues in the CDR3. V was clipped by 0 bases and J by 3 bases, with 9 bases between them. For the CDR3, the DNA is TGTGCCAGCAGTTTAGCGCTAGGAGGCTACAATGAGCAGTTCTTC. Translated: CASSLALGGYNEQFF.

Concerning this clonotype: A much larger clone differs from this one at a single base, so this may be a read error. The V and J genes are TRBV12-3 or TRBV12-4 and TRBJ2-7; perhaps TRBD2 as D (5 bases). The J call may be faulty, since TRBJ2-5 better matches the DNA end. CDR3 length: 14 amino acids. This CDR3 is CASSLGAKGETQYF. CDR3 sequence (DNA): TGTGCCAGCAGTTTGGGAGCGAAAGGGGAGACCCAGTACTTC.

The genes are TRBV7-2 and TRBJ2-7; 7 bases match TRBD2. Trimming removed 0 bases from V and 0 bases from J; junction bases left unmatched: 8. This CDR3 region has 17 residues. CDR1 is SGHTA, CDR2 FQGNSA, per germline. This CDR3 is CASSLALLADRSYEQYF. CDR3 nucleotide sequence: TGTGCCAGCAGCTTAGCCCTCCTAGCGGACCGCTCCTACGAGCAGTACTTC.

This clonotype came up once. CDR3 sequence (DNA): TGCGCCAGCAGCCCTAGCAGGGGGACCAAAGATACGCAGTATTTT. Translated, it gives CASSPSRGTKDTQYF. V gene TRBV5-1 combines with J gene TRBJ2-3, with TRBD1 matching 7 bases. The junction had 10 bases not matched to a gene; V was cut back by 4 bases and J by 5 bases. This CDR3 contains 15 residues. From germline, CDR1 is SGHRS and CDR2 YFSETQ.

V is TRBV5-1 and J is TRBJ2-3, with D maybe TRBD2 (5 bases). V dropped 1 base and J dropped 4 bases, with 7 bases sitting between them. CDR3 length: 13 residues. Germline V CDR1 and CDR2: SGHRS, YFSETQ. DNA of the CDR3: TGCGCCAGCAGCTTGTCAGCGGCAGATACGCAGTATTTT. This codes for CASSLSAADTQYF.

This clonotype was seen a few times. The rearrangement joins TRBV4-2 to TRBJ2-7, with D perhaps being TRBD1 or TRBD2 (5 bases each). The V gene lost 4 bases and the J gene lost 0 bases, with 13 bases spanning the gap. The V gene's germline CDR1 is LGHNA and CDR2 YNFKEQ. The CDR3 is 15 amino acids. The DNA of the CDR3 is TGTGCCAGCAGCCTCGCCCGGGACGCCTCCTACGAGCAGTACTTC. Amino acid sequence: CASSLARDASYEQYF.

This rearrangement joins TRBV20-1 to TRBJ2-7; 11 nucleotides align to TRBD2. The DNA end lines up better with TRBJ2-5; the J call may be wrong. The CDR3 runs to 14 residues. CDR1 is DFQATT, CDR2 SNEGSKA, per germline (reference sequence). CDR3 nucleotides: TGCAGTGCCACCACTAGCGGGAGAGGAGAGACCCAGTACTTC. Residues: CSATTSGRGETQYF.